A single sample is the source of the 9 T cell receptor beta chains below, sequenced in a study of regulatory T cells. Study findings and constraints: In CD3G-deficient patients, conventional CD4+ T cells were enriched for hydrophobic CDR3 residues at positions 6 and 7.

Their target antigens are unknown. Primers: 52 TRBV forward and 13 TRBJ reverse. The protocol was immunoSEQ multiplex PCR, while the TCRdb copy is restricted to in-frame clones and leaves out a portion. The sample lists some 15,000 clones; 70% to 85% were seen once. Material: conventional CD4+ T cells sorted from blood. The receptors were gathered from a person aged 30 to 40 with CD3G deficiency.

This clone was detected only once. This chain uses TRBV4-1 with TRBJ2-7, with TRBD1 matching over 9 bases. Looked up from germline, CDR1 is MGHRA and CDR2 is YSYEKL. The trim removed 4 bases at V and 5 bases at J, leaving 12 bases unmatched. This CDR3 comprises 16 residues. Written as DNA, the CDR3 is TGCGCCAGCAGCCGACGAACAGGGGGCGGTCTCGACGAGCAGTACTTC. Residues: CASSRRTGGGLDEQYF.

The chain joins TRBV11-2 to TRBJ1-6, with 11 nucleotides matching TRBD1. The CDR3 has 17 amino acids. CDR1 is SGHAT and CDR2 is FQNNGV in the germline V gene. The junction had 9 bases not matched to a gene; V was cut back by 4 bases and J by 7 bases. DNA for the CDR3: TGTGCCAGCAGCTCCGGGACAGGGGGGGTGCGGAATTCACCCCTCCACTTT. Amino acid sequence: CASSSGTGGVRNSPLHF. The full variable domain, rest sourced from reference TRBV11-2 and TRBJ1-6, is EAGVAQSPRYKIIEKRQSVAFWCNPISGHATLYWYQQILGQGPKLLIQFQNNGVVDDSQLPKDRFSAERLKGVDSTLKIQPAKLEDSAVYLCASSSGTGGVRNSPLHFGNGTRLTVT.

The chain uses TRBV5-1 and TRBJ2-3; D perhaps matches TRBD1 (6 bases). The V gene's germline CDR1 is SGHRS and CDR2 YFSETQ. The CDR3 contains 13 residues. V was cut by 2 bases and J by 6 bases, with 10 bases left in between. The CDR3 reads CASSLSGVDTQYF. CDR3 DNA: TGCGCCAGCAGCTTATCAGGGGTGGATACGCAGTATTTT.

The CDR3 is CASSYSGTGVHGYTF. CDR3 DNA: TGTGCCAGCAGTTACTCCGGGACAGGGGTCCATGGCTACACCTTC. This sequence joins TRBV28 and TRBJ1-2; 10 bases agree with TRBD1. The CDR3 contains 15 residues. CDR1 MDHEN and CDR2 SYDVKM come from the germline V gene. V shed 4 bases, J shed 6 bases, and the junction held 8 bases outside the gene matches.

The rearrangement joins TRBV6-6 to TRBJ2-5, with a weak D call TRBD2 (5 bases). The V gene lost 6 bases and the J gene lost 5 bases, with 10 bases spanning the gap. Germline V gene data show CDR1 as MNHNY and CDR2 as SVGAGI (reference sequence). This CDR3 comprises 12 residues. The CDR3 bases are TGTGCCAGCAGCAAAACGGGGGAGACCCAGTACTTC. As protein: CASSKTGETQYF.

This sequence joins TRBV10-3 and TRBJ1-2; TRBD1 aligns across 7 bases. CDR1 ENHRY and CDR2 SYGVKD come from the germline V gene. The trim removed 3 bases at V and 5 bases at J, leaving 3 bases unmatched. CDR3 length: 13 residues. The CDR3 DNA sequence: TGTGCCATCAGTGAAATCAGGGGGTATGGCTACACCTTC. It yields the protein CAISEIRGYGYTF.

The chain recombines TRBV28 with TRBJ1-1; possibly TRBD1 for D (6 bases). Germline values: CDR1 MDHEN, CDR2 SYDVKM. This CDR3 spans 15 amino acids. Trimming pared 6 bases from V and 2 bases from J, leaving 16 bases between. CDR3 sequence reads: CASRPSGGGNTEAFF. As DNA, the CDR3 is TGTGCCAGCAGACCTAGCGGCGGGGGCAACACTGAAGCTTTCTTT.

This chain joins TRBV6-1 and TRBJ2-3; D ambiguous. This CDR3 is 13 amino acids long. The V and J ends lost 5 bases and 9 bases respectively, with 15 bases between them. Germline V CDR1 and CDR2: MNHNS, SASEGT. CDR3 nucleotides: TGTGCCAGCAGTCAGTCCTACACGTGGACGCAGTATTTT. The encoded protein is CASSQSYTWTQYF.

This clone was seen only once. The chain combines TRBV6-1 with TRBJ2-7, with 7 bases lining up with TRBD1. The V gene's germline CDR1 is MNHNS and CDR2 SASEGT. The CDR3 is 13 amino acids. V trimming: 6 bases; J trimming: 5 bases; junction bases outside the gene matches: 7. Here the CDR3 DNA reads TGTGCCAGCAGGATACAGGGGACCCACGAGCAGTACTTC. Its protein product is CASRIQGTHEQYF.